The next 23 T cell receptor beta chains were all read from a single sample in a study of cytomegalovirus exposure and HLA in healthy donors. PCR primers comprised 60 Vbeta and 13 Jbeta primers. Clones were read by immunoSEQ multiplex PCR, and TCRdb kept only the in-frame ones, dropping some. Found here are about 160,000 clones, roughly 76% of them singletons; the top ten hold about 13%. Input material: PBMCs. The receptors stem from a woman aged 45 to 65 in good health and CMV-seronegative.

This clone showed up just a few times. The chain carries TRBV19 and TRBJ1-1; 9 bases agree with TRBD1. The junction had 4 bases not matched to a gene; V was cut back by 1 base and J by 7 bases. Germline V CDR1 and CDR2: LNHDA, SQIVND (reference sequence). The CDR3 runs to 14 residues. This CDR3 reads CASSIGTGVGEAFF. The CDR3 DNA is TGTGCCAGTAGTATAGGGACAGGGGTCGGTGAAGCTTTCTTT.

The CDR3 DNA follows: TGTGCCAGCAGTGACGCAGGCCGCGACGAGCAGTACTTC. This sequence encodes CASSDAGRDEQYF. This chain uses TRBV25-1 with TRBJ2-7; D not resolved. The CDR3 contains 13 residues. V was pared by 3 bases and J by 5 bases, with 11 bases between. Germline V CDR1 and CDR2: MGHDK, SYGVNS.

This clone has only one observation. J is TRBJ2-3 and V is TRBV7-2; D gene ambiguous. V lost 6 bases and J 5 bases, leaving 9 bases between the germline ends. Germline CDR1 is SGHTA and CDR2 is FQGNSA. The CDR3 covers 12 residues. The CDR3 here is CASSIPGDTQYF. The CDR3 bases are TGTGCCAGCAGTATTCCGGGAGATACGCAGTATTTT.

The chain recombines TRBV28 with TRBJ1-1; no firm D call. Germline assignment: CDR1 MDHEN and CDR2 SYDVKM. The CDR3 is 15 amino acids. V dropped 6 bases and J dropped 4 bases, with 18 bases sitting between them. The CDR3 spells CASSPNRLGSTEAFF. CDR3 DNA sequence: TGTGCCAGCAGCCCCAACCGCTTAGGGAGCACTGAAGCTTTCTTT. Full variable domain (outside the CDR3, taken from reference TRBV28 and TRBJ1-1): DVKVTQSSRYLVKRTGEKVFLECVQDMDHENMFWYRQDPGLGLRLIYFSYDVKMKEKGDIPEGYSVSREKKERFSLILESASTNQTSMYLCASSPNRLGSTEAFFGQGTRLTVV.

The chain links TRBV19 to TRBJ1-5; D unresolved. Trimming pared 8 bases from V and 6 bases from J, leaving 17 bases between. CDR3 size: 14 residues. Germline CDR1 LNHDA, CDR2 SQIVND (reference sequence). The CDR3 bases are TGTGCCAGTGGAACAGTTTCTCCAAGTCAGCCCCAGCATTTT. It specifies CASGTVSPSQPQHF.

The rearrangement uses TRBV27 and TRBJ2-1; 7 bases agree with TRBD2. Germline V gene sequence: CDR1 MNHEY, CDR2 SMNVEV (reference sequence). The junction had 17 bases not matched to a gene; V was cut back by 3 bases and J by 9 bases. The CDR3 is 17 amino acids. The CDR3 sequence is CASSLGRGGSRLSEQFF. DNA of the CDR3: TGTGCCAGCAGTTTGGGGCGGGGCGGGAGTCGTTTAAGTGAGCAGTTCTTC.

The chain combines TRBV5-1 with TRBJ2-1; D possibly corresponds to TRBD1 (5 bases). V was trimmed by 0 bases and J by 9 bases, leaving 19 bases between them. The germline gives CDR1 SGHRS, CDR2 YFSETQ. The CDR3 extends over 16 amino acids. The DNA of the CDR3 is TGCGCCAGCAGCTTGGCCTCTGCTAGGCAGGGTAGTGAGCAGTTCTTC. It specifies CASSLASARQGSEQFF.

The rearrangement joins TRBV25-1 to TRBJ1-6, with D unresolved. With 2 bases removed from V and 3 bases from J, the gap between germline ends came to 8 bases. CDR1 MGHDK and CDR2 SYGVNS come from the germline V gene. The CDR3 extends over 15 amino acids. This CDR3 reads CASSERGYYNSPLHF. CDR3 in DNA: TGTGCCAGCAGTGAACGGGGTTACTATAATTCACCCCTCCACTTT.

The chain has TRBV5-5 and TRBJ1-6, with 9 bases identical to TRBD1. CDR3 size: 15 residues. Losses at the gene ends were 0 bases for V and 9 bases for J; bases not matched to a gene: 4. CDR1 is SGHKS and CDR2 is YYEKEE in the germline V gene (reference sequence). The CDR3 loop is CASSLEGTGSSPLHF. In DNA form, the CDR3 reads TGTGCCAGCAGCTTGGAGGGGACAGGGAGTTCACCCCTCCACTTT.

The V gene is TRBV28, the J gene TRBJ1-2, with 11 positions matching TRBD1. J lost 8 bases, V lost 6 bases, and 5 bases had no gene match. CDR3 length equals 13 residues. Germline V CDR1 and CDR2: MDHEN, SYDVKM. CDR3 protein: CASRGTGGKGYTF. As DNA, the CDR3 is TGTGCCAGCAGGGGGACAGGGGGAAAAGGCTACACCTTC.

This clone was detected once. This chain connects TRBV27 to TRBJ1-1; D is uncertain. Per germline, CDR1 MNHEY and CDR2 SMNVEV (reference sequence). V lost 3 bases, J lost 11 bases, and 19 bases lay in between. The CDR3 is made up of 14 amino acids. The CDR3 spells CASSLQVGHGGAFF. The CDR3 bases are TGTGCCAGCAGTTTGCAAGTTGGGCATGGTGGCGCTTTCTTT.

The chain joins TRBV30 to TRBJ1-1, with a tentative D call TRBD1 (5 bases). The CDR3 extends over 13 amino acids. CDR1 and CDR2 from the germline V gene are GTSNPN and SVGIG (reference sequence). Trimming shortened V by 1 base and J by 1 base, and 7 bases separated the two germline ends. CDR3 in amino acids: CAWSGGENTEAFF. In DNA, the CDR3 is TGTGCCTGGAGTGGGGGGGAGAACACTGAAGCTTTCTTT.

The DNA of the CDR3 is TGTGCCAGCAGCCATTCGGGGGATTCCTACGAGCAGTACTTC. Translation: CASSHSGDSYEQYF. The chain employs TRBV9 and TRBJ2-7; a possible D gene is TRBD2 (6 bases). This CDR3 region has 14 residues. The V end was cut by 4 bases, the J end by 1 base, with 12 bases between. Germline values: CDR1 SGDLS, CDR2 YYNGEE.

The J gene is TRBJ1-4, the V gene TRBV5-7; D possibly corresponds to TRBD1 (6 bases). TRBV5-7 is filed as an ORF, its function uncertain. The CDR3 loop spans 16 amino acids. Trimming removed 4 bases at V and 8 bases at J, with 21 bases between. The CDR3 is CASSAQGTGNREKLFF. Written as DNA, the CDR3 is TGTGCCAGCAGCGCACAAGGTACAGGGAATCGCGAAAAACTGTTTTTT.

The rearrangement joins TRBV7-9 to TRBJ2-7; TRBD2 agrees at 8 bases. The germline gives CDR1 SEHNR, CDR2 FQNEAQ (reference sequence). V was pared by 0 bases and J by 1 base, with 5 bases of the junction left unmatched. The CDR3 length is 16 residues. The CDR3 protein is CASSLAPTSASYEQYF. As DNA, the CDR3 is TGTGCCAGCAGCTTAGCTCCGACTAGCGCTTCCTACGAGCAGTACTTC.

In DNA, the CDR3 is TGCGCCAGCAGCTTCCCCGGTGATACGCAGTATTTT. Its protein is CASSFPGDTQYF. The chain carries TRBV5-1 and TRBJ2-3; D is ambiguous. CDR3 length equals 12 residues. Germline V CDR1 and CDR2: SGHRS, YFSETQ. V lost 2 bases and J 6 bases, leaving 7 bases between the germline ends.

The chain uses TRBV7-9 and TRBJ2-5; the D is unclear. V was pared by 5 bases and J by 2 bases, with 15 bases between. Germline-derived CDR1 and CDR2 are SEHNR and FQNEAQ (reference sequence). The CDR3 runs to 15 residues. The CDR3 loop is CASSPLNGEQETQYF. The CDR3 DNA reads as TGTGCCAGCAGCCCCCTAAATGGTGAACAAGAGACCCAGTACTTC.

This chain uses TRBV19 with TRBJ2-1; TRBD2 matches 8 bases. The J segment lost 7 bases and the V segment lost 1 base, leaving 3 bases of the junction unmatched. This CDR3 comprises 14 residues. Per the germline V gene, CDR1 is LNHDA and CDR2 is SQIVND (reference sequence). The CDR3 spells CASSIVGLENEQFF. The CDR3 nucleotides are TGTGCCAGTAGTATAGTGGGACTAGAGAATGAGCAGTTCTTC.

This chain links TRBV7-2 with TRBJ1-4; D might be TRBD1 (6 bases). CDR1 SGHTA and CDR2 FQGNSA come from the germline V gene. CDR3 length: 15 amino acids. V lost 5 bases to trimming and J lost 8 bases, with 18 bases between them. The CDR3 reads CASSQVLGANEKLFF. In nucleotides, the CDR3 is TGTGCCAGCAGCCAGGTGCTGGGGGCAAACGAAAAACTGTTTTTT.

V is TRBV13 and J is TRBJ2-7; 11 bases are shared with TRBD1. The germline V gene has CDR1 PRHDT and CDR2 FYEKMQ (reference sequence). V shed 4 bases, J shed 2 bases, and the junction held 10 bases outside the gene matches. This CDR3 region has 17 residues. The CDR3 spells CASSSQGDRGITYEQYF. CDR3 nucleotide sequence: TGTGCCAGCAGCTCACAAGGGGACAGGGGGATCACCTACGAGCAGTACTTC. Complete variable domain (other parts from reference TRBV13 and TRBJ2-7): AAGVIQSPRHLIKEKRETATLKCYPIPRHDTVYWYQQGPGQDPQFLISFYEKMQSDKGSIPDRFSAQQFSDYHSELNMSSLELGDSALYFCASSSQGDRGITYEQYFGPGTRLTVT.

This clone was observed a single time. The gene calls are TRBV4-3 and TRBJ2-2; 7 positions match TRBD2. Germline V lookup: CDR1 LGHNA, CDR2 YSLEER. The junction had 1 base not matched to a gene; V was cut back by 0 bases and J by 0 bases. The CDR3 consists of 16 residues. CDR3 bases: TGCGCCAGCAGCCAAGAAGCGGGGTCGAACACCGGGGAGCTGTTTTTT. Translating gives CASSQEAGSNTGELFF.

This chain links TRBV6-4 with TRBJ1-6; TRBD1 matches 8 bases. This CDR3 is 15 amino acids long. J was trimmed by 7 bases and V by 6 bases; bases with no gene match: 8. The V gene's germline CDR1 is MRHNA and CDR2 SNTAGT. The CDR3 region has the DNA TGTGCCAGCAGCCCGGACAGGGTAGAAAATTCACCCCTCCACTTT. This codes for CASSPDRVENSPLHF.

The chain employs TRBV14 and TRBJ2-1; D perhaps matches TRBD1 (6 bases). Germline assignment: CDR1 SGHDN and CDR2 FVKESK. The germline V and J ends were trimmed by 0 bases and 7 bases, with 7 bases remaining between them. This CDR3 region has 13 residues. The DNA for the CDR3 is TGTGCCAGCAGCCAAGAGAGGGGGAATGAGCAGTTCTTC. Translated, it gives CASSQERGNEQFF.